One sample yielded the 21 T cell receptor beta chains listed below, sequenced in a study of identifying expanded T cells in peripheral blood. Libraries were prepared by immunoSEQ multiplex PCR; TCRdb keeps only in-frame clonotypes and omits some of them. The table lists more than 80,000 clones, approximately 89% of them singletons. The sequenced sample was blood. These receptors were collected from a person aged 18-70 years in good health.

V usage is TRBV11-2 and J usage is TRBJ2-7, with TRBD1 matching over 7 bases. This CDR3 contains 15 residues. Germline CDR1 and CDR2: SGHAT and FQNNGV. Unmatched junction bases numbered 7, after V lost 2 bases and J lost 3 bases. The CDR3 is CASSLSTGVIYEQYF. DNA for the CDR3: TGTGCCAGCAGCTTAAGTACAGGGGTCATCTACGAGCAGTACTTC.

CDR3 in amino acids: CASSVAGGMYGDEQFF. The CDR3 nucleotides read TGTGCCAGTAGTGTAGCGGGGGGCATGTACGGCGATGAGCAGTTCTTC. The chain uses TRBV19 and TRBJ2-1; TRBD2 aligns across 10 bases. V lost 5 bases to trimming and J lost 8 bases; unmatched junction nucleotides: 12. The CDR3 contains 16 residues. The germline V gene has CDR1 LNHDA and CDR2 SQIVND (reference sequence).

This chain uses TRBV27 with TRBJ2-5, with 10 nucleotides matching TRBD2. There are 15 residues in the CDR3. From germline, CDR1 is MNHEY and CDR2 SMNVEV (reference sequence). Trimming removed 4 bases from V and 4 bases from J; junction bases left unmatched: 6. CDR3 DNA: TGTGCCAGCAGTTCCGGGACTAGCGAGGGAGAGACCCAGTACTTC. Translated: CASSSGTSEGETQYF.

This rearrangement joins TRBV19 to TRBJ1-1, with TRBD1 matching over 9 bases. The CDR3 totals 16 residues. Germline lookup yields CDR1 LNHDA and CDR2 SQIVND (reference sequence). J lost 3 bases, V lost 1 base, and 6 bases had no gene match. The CDR3: CASSIATGGFDTEAFF. CDR3 bases: TGTGCCAGTAGTATAGCCACAGGGGGCTTCGACACTGAAGCTTTCTTT.

The rearrangement joins TRBV4-1 to TRBJ2-1; perhaps TRBD2 as D (6 bases). Deletions cut 0 bases from V and 4 bases from J, with 10 bases between. Looked up from germline, CDR1 is MGHRA and CDR2 is YSYEKL. The CDR3 spans 15 residues. The DNA of the CDR3 is TGCGCCAGCAGCCAAGATTGGGACTCTTACAATGAGCAGTTCTTC. The encoded protein is CASSQDWDSYNEQFF.

The chain carries TRBV6-1 and TRBJ1-5; no clear D gene. The CDR3 has 13 amino acids. Trimming removed 10 bases from V and 0 bases from J, with 10 bases in between. Germline lookup yields CDR1 MNHNS and CDR2 SASEGT. The CDR3 DNA reads TGTGCCATTAGGACTTATAGCAATCAGCCCCAGCATTTT. Protein product: CAIRTYSNQPQHF.

This clone was found once. The CDR3 nucleotides read TGTGCCTGGAGTTTGCCCGGGACAGGGTTAAGGTCCCCGTTTCCAAGCTACGAGCAGTACTTC. This gives the protein CAWSLPGTGLRSPFPSYEQYF. The rearrangement links TRBV30 to TRBJ2-7; TRBD1 aligns across 9 bases. CDR1 is GTSNPN, CDR2 SVGIG, per germline (reference sequence). V lost 2 bases, J lost 3 bases, and 26 bases stayed unmatched. This CDR3 is 21 amino acids long. Together with reference TRBV30 and TRBJ2-7, the CDR3 gives the full variable domain: SQTIHQWPATLVQPVGSPLSLECTVEGTSNPNLYWYRQAAGRGLQLLFYSVGIGQISSEVPQNLSASRPQDRQFILSSKKLLLSDSGFYLCAWSLPGTGLRSPFPSYEQYFGPGTRLTVT.

The chain employs TRBV28 and TRBJ2-3; 12 nucleotides align to TRBD1. The CDR3 has 16 residues. V shed 6 bases, J shed 4 bases, and the junction held 8 bases outside the gene matches. Germline V lookup: CDR1 MDHEN, CDR2 SYDVKM. The CDR3 loop is CASREAGQGAPDTQYF. Written as DNA, the CDR3 is TGTGCCAGCAGGGAGGCGGGACAGGGGGCCCCAGATACGCAGTATTTT.

With respect to this clone: Distinct nucleotide sequences in the sample also encode this CDR3. The chain carries TRBV6-4 and TRBJ2-3, with 11 bases fitting TRBD2. This CDR3 contains 14 residues. Per the germline V gene, CDR1 is MRHNA and CDR2 is SNTAGT. Germline trimming cut 4 bases from V and 3 bases from J; bases unmatched to any gene: 0. As DNA, the CDR3 is TGTGCCAGCAGTGGGACTAGCGGGACAGATACGCAGTATTTT. It yields the protein CASSGTSGTDTQYF.

This rearrangement joins TRBV9 to TRBJ2-5; TRBD2 agrees at 7 bases. The CDR3 covers 16 residues. V was pared by 0 bases and J by 1 base, with 6 bases of the junction left unmatched. CDR1 and CDR2 from the germline V gene are SGDLS and YYNGEE. The chain's CDR3 is CASSVGPAGPQETQYF. The DNA for the CDR3 is TGTGCCAGCAGCGTAGGGCCAGCGGGACCCCAAGAGACCCAGTACTTC.

The genes are TRBV10-3 and TRBJ2-1, with TRBD2 matching 10 bases. The trim removed 6 bases at V and 4 bases at J, leaving 6 bases unmatched. CDR1 and CDR2 from the germline V gene are ENHRY and SYGVKD. This CDR3 is 15 amino acids long. This CDR3 is CAISALAGGYNEQFF. The CDR3 nucleotides read TGTGCCATCAGCGCGTTAGCGGGAGGTTACAATGAGCAGTTCTTC.

V usage is TRBV6-4 and J usage is TRBJ1-6; maybe TRBD1 (5 bases). This CDR3 is built from 13 residues. The germline V gene has CDR1 MRHNA and CDR2 SNTAGT. V gave up 5 bases and J gave up 10 bases, with 12 bases separating them. The CDR3 region is CASSSQGRSPLHF. The CDR3 DNA sequence: TGTGCCAGCAGTAGTCAGGGTCGGTCACCCCTCCACTTT.

The chain recombines TRBV30 with TRBJ1-2, with D maybe TRBD1 (6 bases). V was cut by 0 bases and J by 8 bases, with 19 bases left in between. This CDR3 is built from 15 residues. Germline V gene data show CDR1 as GTSNPN and CDR2 as SVGIG (reference sequence). CDR3 region: CAWSVPRRDIKGYTF. CDR3 DNA sequence: TGTGCCTGGAGTGTACCACGTCGGGACATAAAGGGCTACACCTTC.

The chain employs TRBV7-2 and TRBJ2-5, with D perhaps assigned TRBD1 or TRBD2 (5 bases each). The CDR3 is 15 residues long. Trimming pared 5 bases from V and 2 bases from J, leaving 15 bases between. Germline lookup yields CDR1 SGHTA and CDR2 FQGNSA. The CDR3 nucleotides are TGTGCCAGCAGCCTGTCCGGGACCGCGCAAGAGACCCAGTACTTC. It is translated as CASSLSGTAQETQYF.

The V and J genes are TRBV5-1 and TRBJ2-7; D remains ambiguous. V was clipped by 0 bases and J by 3 bases, with 7 bases between them. The CDR3 is 13 amino acids. Germline CDR1 SGHRS, CDR2 YFSETQ. CDR3 in DNA: TGCGCCAGCAGCTTGGAGGCCAACTACGAGCAGTACTTC. This translates into CASSLEANYEQYF.

The sample holds one count of this clone. The chain recombines TRBV5-1 with TRBJ2-7, with a weak D call TRBD2 (6 bases). Germline lookup yields CDR1 SGHRS and CDR2 YFSETQ. V was trimmed by 4 bases and J by 1 base, leaving 12 bases between them. The CDR3 covers 14 residues. CDR3 region: CASSGAGLSYEQYF. CDR3 nucleotides: TGCGCCAGCAGCGGTGCGGGACTGTCCTACGAGCAGTACTTC.

This chain connects TRBV28 to TRBJ2-3, with 7 positions matching TRBD1. Losses at the gene ends were 6 bases for V and 0 bases for J; bases not matched to a gene: 6. Germline CDR1 and CDR2: MDHEN and SYDVKM. The CDR3 is made up of 15 amino acids. CDR3 nucleotide sequence: TGTGCCAGCAGCCCCGACAGGGCTAGCACAGATACGCAGTATTTT. Protein sequence: CASSPDRASTDTQYF.

This sequence joins TRBV2 and TRBJ2-1; 7 positions match TRBD1. This CDR3 has 14 amino acids. CDR1 and CDR2 from the germline V gene are SNHLY and FYNNEI. The J segment lost 7 bases and the V segment lost 4 bases, leaving 7 bases of the junction unmatched. In nucleotides, the CDR3 is TGTGCCAGCAGTGCAGGGACAGTGATGAATGAGCAGTTCTTC. It specifies CASSAGTVMNEQFF.

Only one count was recorded for this clone. The chain combines TRBV14 with TRBJ1-2; D might be TRBD1 (5 bases). V was cut by 3 bases and J by 9 bases, with 11 bases left in between. The CDR3 is made up of 12 amino acids. CDR1 is SGHDN, CDR2 FVKESK, per germline. The CDR3 sequence is CASSHLKGSYTF. The CDR3 nucleotides read TGTGCCAGCAGCCATCTCAAGGGGAGCTACACCTTC. The full variable domain, rest sourced from reference TRBV14 and TRBJ1-2, is EAGVTQFPSHSVIEKGQTVTLRCDPISGHDNLYWYRRVMGKEIKFLLHFVKESKQDESGMPNNRFLAERTGGTYSTLKVQPAELEDSGVYFCASSHLKGSYTFGSGTRLTVV.

The gene calls are TRBV27 and TRBJ2-5; tentatively, D is TRBD2 (6 bases). The CDR3 has 14 amino acids. From germline, CDR1 is MNHEY and CDR2 SMNVEV (reference sequence). Trimming removed 4 bases from V and 4 bases from J, with 13 bases in between. The CDR3 reads CASSYTSSTETQYF. The CDR3, as DNA: TGTGCCAGCAGTTATACTAGCTCTACAGAGACCCAGTACTTC.

The chain recombines TRBV6-4 with TRBJ1-1; D gene uncertain. Trimming took 5 bases from V and 1 from J, leaving 11 bases between them. The V gene's germline CDR1 is MRHNA and CDR2 SNTAGT. CDR3 length: 14 residues. As DNA, the CDR3 is TGTGCCAGCAGTCCCGGCGAAGGGAACACTGAAGCTTTCTTT. This encodes CASSPGEGNTEAFF.